The clone carrying this T cell receptor (beta chain) has more than one count but fewer than ten. Its target is not known. This sample was included in a study of T-cell memory formation after mild COVID-19. In the study overall: Most TCR clusters belonged to a single donor. Findings and limits, study-wide: Contracting clones localized mainly to CM and EM when CD4+ and mainly to EMRA when CD8+. Clones that contracted from day 15 to 85 were balanced CD4/CD8, while later expanders leaned CD4+.

TCRdb reanalysed the 5' RACE reads using MiXCR and keeps one entry per CDR3 protein. The sample lists some 250,000 distinct CDR3 sequences, approximately 19% occurring once. Germline CDR1 reads DFQATT; CDR2 reads SNEGSKA (reference sequence). The length of the CDR3 is 15 residues. V lost 2 bases to trimming and J lost 3 bases; unmatched junction nucleotides: 6. The clonotype was recovered from a man younger than 35 who had mild COVID-19 (a few samples of this study predate the infection). Cell type and time point are not known. Sequenced input: PBMCs or a T cell subset sorted from them (not recorded which). V gene TRBV20-1 combines with J gene TRBJ2-3, with 9 bases identical to TRBD2. In DNA, the CDR3 is TGCAGTGCTAGAACGCCTAGCGGGGAAACAGATACGCAGTATTTT. Translation: CSARTPSGETDTQYF.